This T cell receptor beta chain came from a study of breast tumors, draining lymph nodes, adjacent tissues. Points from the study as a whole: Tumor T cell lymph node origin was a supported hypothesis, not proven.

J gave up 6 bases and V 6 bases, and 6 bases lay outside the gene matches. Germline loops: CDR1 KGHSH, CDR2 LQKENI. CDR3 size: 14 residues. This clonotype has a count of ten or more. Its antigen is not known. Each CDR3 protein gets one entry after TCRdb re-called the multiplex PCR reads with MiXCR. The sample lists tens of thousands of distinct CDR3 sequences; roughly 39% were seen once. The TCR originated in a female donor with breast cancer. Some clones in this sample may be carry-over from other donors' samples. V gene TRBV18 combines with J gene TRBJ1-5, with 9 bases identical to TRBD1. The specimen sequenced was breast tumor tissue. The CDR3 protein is CASSPDRGTQPQHF. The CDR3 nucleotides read TGTGCCAGCTCTCCGGACAGGGGAACTCAGCCCCAGCATTTT. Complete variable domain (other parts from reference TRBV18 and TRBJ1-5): NAGVMQNPRHLVRRRGQEARLRCSPMKGHSHVYWYRQLPEEGLKFMVYLQKENIIDESGMPKERFSAEFPKEGPSILRIQQVVRGDSAAYFCASSPDRGTQPQHFGDGTRLSIL.